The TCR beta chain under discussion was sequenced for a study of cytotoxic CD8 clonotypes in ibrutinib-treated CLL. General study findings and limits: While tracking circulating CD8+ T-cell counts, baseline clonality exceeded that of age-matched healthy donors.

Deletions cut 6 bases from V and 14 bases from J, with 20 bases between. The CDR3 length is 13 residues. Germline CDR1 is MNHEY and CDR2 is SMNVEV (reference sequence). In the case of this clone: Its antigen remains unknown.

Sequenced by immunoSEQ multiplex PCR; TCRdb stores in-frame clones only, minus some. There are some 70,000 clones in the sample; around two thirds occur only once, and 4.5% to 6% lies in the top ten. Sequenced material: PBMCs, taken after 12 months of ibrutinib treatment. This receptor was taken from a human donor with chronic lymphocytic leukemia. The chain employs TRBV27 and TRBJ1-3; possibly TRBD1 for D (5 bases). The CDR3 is CASSPWWGSGLYF. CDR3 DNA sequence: TGTGCCAGCAGCCCATGGTGGGGCTCCGGACTATATTTT.